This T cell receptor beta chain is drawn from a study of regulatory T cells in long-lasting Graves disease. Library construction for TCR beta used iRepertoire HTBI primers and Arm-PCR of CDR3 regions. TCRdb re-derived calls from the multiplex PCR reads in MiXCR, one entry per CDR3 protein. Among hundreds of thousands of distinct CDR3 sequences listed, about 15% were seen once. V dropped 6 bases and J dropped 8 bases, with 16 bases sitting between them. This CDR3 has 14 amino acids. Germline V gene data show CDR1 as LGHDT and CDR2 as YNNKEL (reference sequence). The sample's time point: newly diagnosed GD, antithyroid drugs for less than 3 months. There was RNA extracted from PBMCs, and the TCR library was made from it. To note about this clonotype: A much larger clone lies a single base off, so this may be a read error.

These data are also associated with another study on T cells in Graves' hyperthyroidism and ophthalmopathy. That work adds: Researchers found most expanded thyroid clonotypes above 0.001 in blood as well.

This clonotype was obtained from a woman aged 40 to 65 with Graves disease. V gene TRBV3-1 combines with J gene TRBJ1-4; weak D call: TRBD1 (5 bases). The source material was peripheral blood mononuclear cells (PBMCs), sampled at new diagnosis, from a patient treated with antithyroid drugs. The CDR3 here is CASSQRGASEKLFF. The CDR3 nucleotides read TGTGCCAGCAGTCAAAGGGGTGCAAGCGAAAAACTGTTTTTT.